The source of this T cell receptor beta chain is a study of early T cells in non-severe SARS-CoV-2 infection (dated by TCRdb to the early 2020s). Concerning the study at large: TCR sequencing used bulk RNA from unsorted whole blood, so alpha and beta chains could not be paired.

The research as a whole found: VDJdb matching was skewed toward anti-spike CD8 responses and likely underestimated virus-specific expansions, missing private and CD4 specificities.

Ten or more counts support this clonotype. Its antigen has not been determined. No much larger clonotype is one base removed from it; base qualities were not supplied. Trimming removed 7 bases from V and 5 bases from J, leaving 14 bases between the germline ends. From the germline V gene (reference sequence), CDR1 is DFQATT and CDR2 is SNEGSKA. Spanning cysteine to phenylalanine, the CDR3 consists of 12 amino acids. CDR3 DNA is the only sequence kept; it has 36 bases, read in frame from the first base. Preparation of the library involved 5' RACE. These reads were obtained on a NextSeq 500. In the TCR library protocol, unique molecular identifiers were attached to individual cDNA molecules to correct for PCR bias and sequencing error. TCR alpha and beta chains were both sequenced, and the abundances of alpha and beta sequences in each sample were closely correlated with each other. The original pipeline was this. Decombinator V4 was used to annotate TCR sequences for V gene, J gene and CDR3. Expanded TCRs were defined as changing significantly between any two time points under a Poisson model with p below 0.0001. Abundances of TCRs were expressed as counts per million after normalisation to the total number of TCRs sequenced in each sample. TRAV1-2 paired with TRAJ12, TRAJ20 or TRAJ33 defined MAIT TCRs, while TRAV10 paired with TRAJ18 defined iNKT TCRs. VDJdb, accessed 1 November 2021, was searched for CMV, EBV and SARS-CoV-2 annotated TCRs, excluding TCRs annotated for multiple antigens. TCRdb reprocessing: public reads trimmed at Q25 with fastp, clones called with MiXCR, in-frame beta chains kept. Every CDR3 protein is listed once, alongside the most common genes and DNA of its rows. The V and J calls and clone size come from TCRdb's table, not from the authors' own analysis. Here the sample has about 28,000 distinct CDR3 sequences; 5.7% occur a single time. Less than 6% of the sample is taken by the ten largest.

The study was a case-control design nested within a healthcare worker cohort in London, UK, with weekly nasopharyngeal swab PCR tests and blood sampling. Healthcare workers were recruited during the week of the UK lockdown, between 23 and 31 March 2020, and followed weekly for up to about 15 weeks. This chain is built from TRBV20-1 and TRBJ1-1; perhaps TRBD1 is the D gene, with 6 bases matching. This TCR came from an adult who was a healthcare worker with PCR-confirmed SARS-CoV-2 infection or an uninfected control (not recorded which). Sequenced: whole blood. The nucleotide sequence reads as follows: TGCAGTGAAAGGGGCAGGGGAACTGAAGCTTTCTTT. This is translated as CSERGRGTEAFF.